Given below is one TCR beta chain in context. Its antigen is not known. This entry comes from a study of T-cell reconstitution after alpha-beta-depleted transplantation in children. Broader study findings: Most T-cell counts and diversity one year after the transplant came from T cells that were newly produced. After transplant, at about two months, alpha-beta T cells were reportedly derived from several hundred expanded graft clones.

Germline V CDR1 and CDR2: SQVTM, ANQGSEA. The CDR3 spans 14 residues. V was clipped by 7 bases and J by 2 bases; unmatched bases: 11. Unique molecular identifiers were incorporated when the TCRbeta library was constructed. TCRdb independently ran MiXCR on the PCR reads; one entry per CDR3 protein. The table records hundreds of thousands of distinct CDR3 sequences, 17% of them present only once. The receptor's source is a male patient between 2 and 15 years old who had a stem cell transplant for acute lymphoblastic leukemia, so the T cells may come from the graft donor. This chain links TRBV29-1 with TRBJ2-7; TRBD1 matches at 7 bases. Sequencing used PBMCs, mostly from graft donor cells, obtained 360 days after TCRalphabeta/CD19-depleted stem cell transplant. CDR3 nucleotides: TGCAGCGGATACAGGGGCCCCTGGCCCTACGAGCAGTACTTC. Translation gives CSGYRGPWPYEQYF.